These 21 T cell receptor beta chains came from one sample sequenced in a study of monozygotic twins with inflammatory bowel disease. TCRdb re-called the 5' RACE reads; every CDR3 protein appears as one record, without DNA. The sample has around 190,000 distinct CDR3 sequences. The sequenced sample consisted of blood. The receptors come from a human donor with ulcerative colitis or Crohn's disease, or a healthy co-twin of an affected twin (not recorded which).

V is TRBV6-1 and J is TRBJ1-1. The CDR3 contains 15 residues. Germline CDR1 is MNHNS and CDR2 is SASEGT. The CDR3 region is CASRGLMAGNTEAFF.

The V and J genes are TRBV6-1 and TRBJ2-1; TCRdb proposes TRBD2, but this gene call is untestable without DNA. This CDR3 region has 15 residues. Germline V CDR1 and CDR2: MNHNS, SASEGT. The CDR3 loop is CASSLAGVTYNEQFF.

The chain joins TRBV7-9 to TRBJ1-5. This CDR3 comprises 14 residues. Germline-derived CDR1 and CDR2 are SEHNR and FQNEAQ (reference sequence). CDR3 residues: CASSSSGPYQPQHF.

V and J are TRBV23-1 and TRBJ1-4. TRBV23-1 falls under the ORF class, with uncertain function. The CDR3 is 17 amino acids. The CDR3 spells CASSQSYPGEANEKLFF.

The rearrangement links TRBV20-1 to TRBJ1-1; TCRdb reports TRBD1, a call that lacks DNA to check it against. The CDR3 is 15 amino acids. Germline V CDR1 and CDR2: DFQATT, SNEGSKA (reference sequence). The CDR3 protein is CSATTTGGVNTEAFF.

Here the CDR3 reads CSVARGALGRDGYTF. J is TRBJ1-2 and V is TRBV29-1. Germline loops: CDR1 SQVTM, CDR2 ANQGSEA. The CDR3 runs 15 residues.

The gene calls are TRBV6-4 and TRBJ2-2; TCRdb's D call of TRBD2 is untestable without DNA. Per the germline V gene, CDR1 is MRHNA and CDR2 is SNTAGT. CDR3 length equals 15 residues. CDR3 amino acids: CASSEEGRTTGELFF.

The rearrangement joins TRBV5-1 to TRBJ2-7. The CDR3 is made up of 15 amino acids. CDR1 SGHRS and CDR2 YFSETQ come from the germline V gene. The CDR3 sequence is CASSLEVGSSYEQYF.

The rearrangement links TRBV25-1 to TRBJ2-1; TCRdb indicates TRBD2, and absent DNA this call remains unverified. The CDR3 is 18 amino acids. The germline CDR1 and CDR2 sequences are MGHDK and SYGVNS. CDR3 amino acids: CASSGAAGGTSSYNEQFF.

This CDR3 is CASRRGDNNEQFF. This chain joins TRBV5-1 and TRBJ2-1; lacking DNA, the TRBD1 call made by TCRdb goes unchecked. The germline CDR1 and CDR2 sequences are SGHRS and YFSETQ. This CDR3 comprises 13 residues.

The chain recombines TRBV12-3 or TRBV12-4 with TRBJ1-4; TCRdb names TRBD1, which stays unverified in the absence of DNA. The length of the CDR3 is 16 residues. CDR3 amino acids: CASSAQPGQDPEKLFF.

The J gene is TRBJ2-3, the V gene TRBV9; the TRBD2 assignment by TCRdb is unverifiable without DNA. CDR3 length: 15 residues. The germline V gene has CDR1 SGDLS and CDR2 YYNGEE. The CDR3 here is CASSVKAGIPDTQYF.

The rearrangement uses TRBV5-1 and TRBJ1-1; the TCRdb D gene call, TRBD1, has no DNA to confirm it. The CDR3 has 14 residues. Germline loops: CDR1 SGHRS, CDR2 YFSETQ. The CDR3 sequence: CASSWNRGNTEAFF.

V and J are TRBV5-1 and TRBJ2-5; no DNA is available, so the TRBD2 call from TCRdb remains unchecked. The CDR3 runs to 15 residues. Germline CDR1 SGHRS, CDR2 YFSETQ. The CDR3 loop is CASNFLGLYQETQYF.

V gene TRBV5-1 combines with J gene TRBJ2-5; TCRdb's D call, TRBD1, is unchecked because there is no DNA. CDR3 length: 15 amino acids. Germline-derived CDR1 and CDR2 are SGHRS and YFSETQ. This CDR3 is CASSLLGTAQETQYF.

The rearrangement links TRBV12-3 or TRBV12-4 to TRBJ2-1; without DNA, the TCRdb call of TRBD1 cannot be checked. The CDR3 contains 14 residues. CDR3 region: CASSSRGGYNEQFF.

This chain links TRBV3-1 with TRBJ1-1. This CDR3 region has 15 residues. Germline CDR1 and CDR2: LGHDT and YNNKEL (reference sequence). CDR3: CASSPTAAMNTEAFF.

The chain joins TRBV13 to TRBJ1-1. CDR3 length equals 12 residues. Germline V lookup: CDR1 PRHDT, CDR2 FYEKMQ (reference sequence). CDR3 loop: CASSSGWAEAFF.

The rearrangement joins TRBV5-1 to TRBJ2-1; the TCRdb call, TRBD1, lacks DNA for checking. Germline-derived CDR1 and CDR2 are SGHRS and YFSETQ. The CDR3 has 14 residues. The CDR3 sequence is CASSPGGGNNEQFF.

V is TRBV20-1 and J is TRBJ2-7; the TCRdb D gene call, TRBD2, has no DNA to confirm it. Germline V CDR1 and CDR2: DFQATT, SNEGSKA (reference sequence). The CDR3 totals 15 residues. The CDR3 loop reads CSAPNTGTRGYEQYF.

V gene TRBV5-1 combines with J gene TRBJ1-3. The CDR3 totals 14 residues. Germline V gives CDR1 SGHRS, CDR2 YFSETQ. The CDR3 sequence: CASSSSSSGNTIYF.